The 3 T cell receptor beta chains reported below all come from one sample, sequenced in a study of shared clonotypes between healthy human individuals. CD45RO-negative, CCR7-selected cells formed the naive CD8 fraction, which excluded terminally differentiated effector memory CD45RA+ cells. Profiling relied on immunoSEQ multiplex PCR, and the TCRdb table lists in-frame clones only, not all of them. Of roughly 2 million clones in the sample, around 96% were seen once. Sample: naive CD8+ T cells sorted from blood. These receptors originate from a man aged 18 to 29 in good health.

With regard to this clone: Additional DNA sequences in this sample encode the identical CDR3. This chain joins TRBV27 and TRBJ2-7, with D hard to call. CDR3 size: 13 residues. The V end lost 3 bases, the J end lost 4 bases, and 10 bases lay between the germline ends. The germline V gene encodes CDR1 MNHEY and CDR2 SMNVEV (reference sequence). The CDR3 is CASSFGSGYEQYF. The CDR3 DNA reads TGTGCCAGCAGTTTTGGTTCCGGTTACGAGCAGTACTTC.

This chain connects TRBV27 to TRBJ1-5; D is ambiguous. Per the germline V gene, CDR1 is MNHEY and CDR2 is SMNVEV (reference sequence). The CDR3 is made up of 15 amino acids. V was pared by 7 bases and J by 5 bases, with 18 bases between. The DNA of the CDR3 is TGTGCCAGCAAAGAACGGCGAGAAATCCATCAGCCCCAGCATTTT. This translates into CASKERREIHQPQHF.

The CDR3 region is CASTFNQGVYNEQFF. The CDR3 nucleotides are TGTGCCAGCACCTTTAATCAGGGCGTCTACAATGAGCAGTTCTTC. The gene calls are TRBV6-5 and TRBJ2-1, with a possible D match to TRBD1 (5 bases). Germline-derived CDR1 and CDR2 are MNHEY and SVGAGI. The CDR3 is made up of 15 amino acids. Trimming removed 7 bases from V and 3 bases from J, with 16 bases in between.